What follows are 12 T cell receptor beta chains derived from one specimen sequenced in a study of regulatory T cells in long-lasting Graves disease. Building the TCR beta libraries relied on iRepertoire HTBI primers, and CDR3 regions underwent Arm-PCR. TCRdb recomputed calls from the multiplex PCR reads with MiXCR, one row per CDR3 protein. The sample lists roughly 560,000 distinct CDR3 sequences, roughly a sixth seen once, with approximately 25% in the top ten. Time point here: newly diagnosed GD, antithyroid drugs for less than 3 months. From PBMCs, RNA was extracted and then used to make the TCR library. This sample also belongs to another study, concerning T cells in Graves' hyperthyroidism and ophthalmopathy.

The input for sequencing was peripheral blood mononuclear cells (PBMCs), taken at new diagnosis, from a patient treated with antithyroid drugs. The receptors come from a woman aged 35-60 years with Graves disease.

This clonotype was recorded once. A much larger clone lies one base from this, so it may be a read error. In this CDR3 the conserved last residue, phenylalanine or tryptophan, is missing, so a read error is likely. The chain couples TRBV10-3 to TRBJ2-7; D not certain. This CDR3 has 13 residues. CDR1 and CDR2 (germline): ENHRY, SYGVKD. The V end lost 11 bases, the J end lost 3 bases, and 17 bases lay between the germline ends. This CDR3 is CASGQATVYEQYY. CDR3 in DNA: TGTGCCTCGGGCCAAGCGACGGTCTACGAGCAGTACTAC.

This clonotype was recorded many times. The genes are TRBV11-2 and TRBJ1-6; D gene unclear. Trimming stripped 0 bases from V and 0 bases from J, with 6 bases between. Per germline, CDR1 SGHAT and CDR2 FQNNGV. The length of the CDR3 is 16 residues. The CDR3 reads CASSLEGYSYNSPLHF. The CDR3 DNA follows: TGTGCCAGCAGCTTAGAGGGTTACTCCTATAATTCACCCCTCCACTTT.

This clonotype was seen ten or more times. The CDR3 is CAWSVTWLSEAFF. CDR3 nucleotide sequence: TGTGCCTGGAGTGTAACTTGGCTCAGTGAAGCTTTCTTT. The chain uses TRBV30 and TRBJ1-1; D remains ambiguous. This CDR3 is built from 13 residues. V lost 0 bases to trimming and J lost 7 bases, with 12 bases between them. Germline assignment: CDR1 GTSNPN and CDR2 SVGIG (reference sequence).

This clonotype was recorded at least ten times. The CDR3 DNA reads as TGTGCCAGCAGTTTCACAGCTTTAGGCAATCAGCCCCAGCATTTT. Protein: CASSFTALGNQPQHF. The V gene is TRBV27, the J gene TRBJ1-5; D remains unclear. The germline V gene has CDR1 MNHEY and CDR2 SMNVEV (reference sequence). The CDR3 totals 15 residues. V was clipped by 3 bases and J by 2 bases, with 11 bases between them.

This clonotype was seen repeatedly, ten times or more. The rearrangement uses TRBV7-9 and TRBJ1-5, with D uncertain. The V gene's germline CDR1 is SEHNR and CDR2 FQNEAQ (reference sequence). Trimming shortened V by 1 base and J by 7 bases, and 5 bases separated the two germline ends. CDR3 length equals 12 residues. CDR3 nucleotide sequence: TGTGCCAGCAGCTTAGGGGTCCAGCCCCAGCATTTT. Residues: CASSLGVQPQHF.

Ten or more counts support this clonotype. The CDR3 sequence is CAWRGRASNQPQHF. The CDR3 DNA is TGTGCCTGGAGAGGCAGGGCGAGCAATCAGCCCCAGCATTTT. The rearrangement joins TRBV30 to TRBJ1-5, with D maybe TRBD1 (5 bases). This CDR3 has 14 residues. The ends were cut back, 3 bases at V and 1 base at J, with 10 bases in the middle. Germline CDR1 is GTSNPN and CDR2 is SVGIG (reference sequence).

This clonotype appeared many times. The chain joins TRBV11-2 to TRBJ1-2; 9 bases fit TRBD1. Germline CDR1 is SGHAT and CDR2 is FQNNGV. This CDR3 is 13 amino acids long. J gave up 6 bases and V 5 bases, and 4 bases lay outside the gene matches. CDR3 amino acids: CASSLTGGNGYTF. The CDR3 DNA sequence: TGTGCCAGCAGCCTGACAGGGGGAAATGGCTACACCTTC.

This clonotype was observed a single time. This may arise from a read error, as a much more abundant clone is one base away. The rearrangement links TRBV2 to TRBJ2-2, with D possibly called TRBD1 or TRBD2 (6 bases each). The length of the CDR3 is 14 residues. Looked up from germline, CDR1 is SNHLY and CDR2 is FYNNEI. CDR3 coding DNA: TGTGCCAGCAGCGGACAGTATTTTGCCGGGGGGCTGTTTTTT. Its protein product is CASSGQYFAGGLFF.

The sample holds many counts of this clonotype. The CDR3 is CASMWDSNQPQHF. DNA for the CDR3: TGTGCCAGCATGTGGGATAGCAATCAGCCCCAGCATTTT. This rearrangement joins TRBV6-1 to TRBJ1-5; D remains ambiguous. Germline assignment: CDR1 MNHNS and CDR2 SASEGT. This CDR3 region has 13 residues. The germline V and J ends were trimmed by 7 bases and 0 bases, with 7 bases remaining between them.

With respect to this clonotype: A read error may be the cause here, since a much bigger clone is one base away. The rearrangement links TRBV10-3 to TRBJ1-1; TRBD1 is a possible D gene (6 bases). The CDR3 runs 14 residues. Looked up from germline, CDR1 is ENHRY and CDR2 is SYGVKD. V lost 11 bases and J 1 base, leaving 17 bases between the germline ends. CDR3 protein: CASQQDSENTEAFF. DNA for the CDR3: TGTGCCTCCCAACAGGACAGCGAGAACACTGAAGCTTTCTTT.

The chain employs TRBV30 and TRBJ1-2; no clear D. CDR1 GTSNPN and CDR2 SVGIG come from the germline V gene (reference sequence). The CDR3 runs 12 residues. With 0 bases removed from V and 0 bases from J, the gap between germline ends came to 2 bases. For the CDR3, the DNA is TGTGCCTGGAGTGTTTCTAACTATGGCTACACCTTC. It yields the protein CAWSVSNYGYTF.

This clonotype has a count of ten or more. J is TRBJ2-5 and V is TRBV29-1; D is perhaps TRBD2 (5 bases). This CDR3 comprises 12 residues. CDR1 is SQVTM and CDR2 is ANQGSEA in the germline V gene. V shed 4 bases and J shed 5 bases, with 11 bases lying between them. CDR3 in amino acids: CSVVEGTETQYF. CDR3 bases: TGCAGCGTTGTTGAGGGTACGGAGACCCAGTACTTC.